A selection of T cell receptor beta chains follows, all from one sample in a study of blood T cells in healthy people across ages. TCRdb re-analysed the 5' RACE reads in MiXCR, keeping a single row per CDR3 protein. The sample holds about 1 million distinct CDR3 sequences; 45% are singletons and the top ten take 18%. The specimen sequenced was blood. Source of these receptors: a woman aged 60 to 75 in good health. Both conserved end residues are part of each CDR3. A D gene is named only where the DNA matches it firmly. Clone size is not always given. Where it is, it says once, few, many or a class for expanded clones.

D gene: TRBD2; clone size: .; V gene: TRBV7-8; J gene: TRBJ2-1; CDR3 DNA: TGTGCCAGCAGCTTAGATGAGGGACTAGACAAGTTCTTC; CDR3 protein: CASSLDEGLDKFF
D gene: TRBD2; clone size: few; V gene: TRBV6-2/TRBV6-3; J gene: TRBJ2-3; CDR3 DNA: TGTGCCAGCAGTTACGCCCGGACTAGCGGGGCCACAGATACGCAGTATTTT; CDR3 protein: CASSYARTSGATDTQYF
D gene: .; clone size: .; V gene: TRBV7-8; J gene: TRBJ1-1; CDR3 DNA: TGTGCCAGCAAGACCGACGGGGGAAGCACTGAAGCTTTCTTT; CDR3 protein: CASKTDGGSTEAFF
D gene: .; clone size: few; V gene: TRBV27; J gene: TRBJ2-7; CDR3 DNA: TGTGCCAGCCGCCGGGACTCCGGATACGAGCAGTACTTC; CDR3 protein: CASRRDSGYEQYF
D gene: TRBD1; clone size: .; V gene: TRBV7-9; J gene: TRBJ1-1; CDR3 DNA: TGTGCCAGCAGTTCCGGACAGGGGATAGGAAGCACTGAAGCTTTCTTT; CDR3 protein: CASSSGQGIGSTEAFF
D gene: TRBD2; clone size: many; V gene: TRBV10-3; J gene: TRBJ2-1; CDR3 DNA: TGTGCCATCAGTCGACTAGCGGGGGACAATGAGCAGTTCTTC; CDR3 protein: CAISRLAGDNEQFF
D gene: .; clone size: .; V gene: TRBV28; J gene: TRBJ1-5; CDR3 DNA: TGTGCCAGCAGTTTCACGGATAGCAATCAGCCCCAGCATTTT; CDR3 protein: CASSFTDSNQPQHF
D gene: TRBD2; clone size: .; V gene: TRBV29-1; J gene: TRBJ2-5; CDR3 DNA: TGCAGCGTTAAGTCCCTAGCGGGGGAGACCCAGTACTTC; CDR3 protein: CSVKSLAGETQYF
D gene: .; clone size: .; V gene: TRBV6-1; J gene: TRBJ2-7; CDR3 DNA: TGTGCCAGCAGTCAGGGGACTACCCGCGGGGAGCAGTACTTC; CDR3 protein: CASSQGTTRGEQYF
D gene: .; clone size: .; V gene: TRBV4-1; J gene: TRBJ1-1; CDR3 DNA: TGCGCCAGCAGCCAAGAGGTTGGGCGGCGAGACACTGAAGCTTTCTTT; CDR3 protein: CASSQEVGRRDTEAFF
D gene: .; clone size: .; V gene: TRBV6-6; J gene: TRBJ1-1; CDR3 DNA: TGTGCCAGCAGTTACCTGTCCAGGATTAGAACTGAAGCTTTCTTT; CDR3 protein: CASSYLSRIRTEAFF
D gene: .; clone size: few; V gene: TRBV2; J gene: TRBJ2-5; CDR3 DNA: TGTGCCAGCAGTGAAGTCTTGCGGGAACAAGAGACCCAGTACTTC; CDR3 protein: CASSEVLREQETQYF
D gene: .; clone size: .; V gene: TRBV14; J gene: TRBJ2-3; CDR3 DNA: TGTGCCAGCAGCCAAGTCGGGACTGGGCGACATACGCAGTATTTT; CDR3 protein: CASSQVGTGRHTQYF
D gene: TRBD1; clone size: .; V gene: TRBV5-1; J gene: TRBJ1-5; CDR3 DNA: TGCGCCAGCAGCTTGGAGCCAGGGGGGGGTGGTCAGCCCCAGCATTTT; CDR3 protein: CASSLEPGGGGQPQHF
D gene: TRBD1; clone size: .; V gene: TRBV11-2; J gene: TRBJ2-7; CDR3 DNA: TGTGCCAGCAGACCGACAGGGGCCCAACCCTCCTACGAGCAGTACTTC; CDR3 protein: CASRPTGAQPSYEQYF
D gene: .; clone size: .; V gene: TRBV14; J gene: TRBJ2-7; CDR3 DNA: TGTGCCAGCAGCCCCCGGTCCTTCCTTCCCCACGAGCAGTACTTC; CDR3 protein: CASSPRSFLPHEQYF
D gene: .; clone size: .; V gene: TRBV5-5; J gene: TRBJ1-1; CDR3 DNA: TGTGCCAGCAGCCATGGTCCCATTTCCGAAGCTTTCTTT; CDR3 protein: CASSHGPISEAFF
D gene: .; clone size: few; V gene: TRBV3-1; J gene: TRBJ2-4; CDR3 DNA: TGTGCCAGCAGCCAGGACAAAAACATTCAGTACTTC; CDR3 protein: CASSQDKNIQYF
D gene: .; clone size: few; V gene: TRBV13; J gene: TRBJ2-1; CDR3 DNA: TGTGCCAGCAGCTTAGCGCCCGCTAGCTACAATGAGCAGTTCTTC; CDR3 protein: CASSLAPASYNEQFF
D gene: .; clone size: .; V gene: TRBV5-1; J gene: TRBJ2-7; CDR3 DNA: TGTGCCAGCAGCTTAAGAGAAGCCTACGAGCAGTACTTC; CDR3 protein: CASSLREAYEQYF
D gene: TRBD2; clone size: .; V gene: TRBV29-1; J gene: TRBJ2-7; CDR3 DNA: TGCAGCGTTGAAGATCGGGGAGGGAGTATCAATGGGGTCTCCTGCGAGCAGTACTTC; CDR3 protein: CSVEDRGGSINGVSCEQYF
D gene: .; clone size: .; V gene: TRBV6-1; J gene: TRBJ2-3; CDR3 DNA: TGTGCCAGCAGTGAAATCGGCACAGATACGCAGTATTTT; CDR3 protein: CASSEIGTDTQYF
D gene: .; clone size: few; V gene: TRBV15; J gene: TRBJ1-4; CDR3 DNA: TGTGCCACCAGCAGACAGGAGGCAAGCGAAAAACTGTTTTTT; CDR3 protein: CATSRQEASEKLFF
D gene: .; clone size: .; V gene: TRBV6-7; J gene: TRBJ2-1; CDR3 DNA: TGTGCCGGCAGTTACCTTACCGGCAGGTGCCCAAGCTCCTACAATGAGCAGTTCTTC; CDR3 protein: CAGSYLTGRCPSSYNEQFF
D gene: .; clone size: .; V gene: TRBV6-1; J gene: TRBJ2-5; CDR3 DNA: TGTGCCAGCAGTGGGGTGGACGCGCAATTAGAGACCCAGTACTTC; CDR3 protein: CASSGVDAQLETQYF